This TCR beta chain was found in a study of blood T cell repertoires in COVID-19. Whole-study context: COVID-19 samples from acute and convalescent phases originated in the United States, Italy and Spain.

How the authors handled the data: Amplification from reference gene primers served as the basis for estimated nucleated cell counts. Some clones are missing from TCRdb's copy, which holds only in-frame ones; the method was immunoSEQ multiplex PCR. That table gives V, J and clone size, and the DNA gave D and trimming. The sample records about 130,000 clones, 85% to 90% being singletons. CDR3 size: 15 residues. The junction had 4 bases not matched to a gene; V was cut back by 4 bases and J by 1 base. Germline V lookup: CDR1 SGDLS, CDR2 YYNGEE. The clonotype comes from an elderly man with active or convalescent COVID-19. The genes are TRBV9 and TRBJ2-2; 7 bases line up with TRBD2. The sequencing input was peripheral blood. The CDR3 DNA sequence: TGTGCCAGCAGCACGGGGGGAGGGAACACCGGGGAGCTGTTTTTT. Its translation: CASSTGGGNTGELFF.